The 27 T cell receptor beta chains listed next were all sequenced from one sample in a study of early T cells in non-severe SARS-CoV-2 infection. A single record per CDR3 protein comes from TCRdb applying MiXCR to the 5' RACE reads. Among over 50,000 distinct CDR3 sequences listed, 10% to 15% were seen once. Sequenced input: whole blood. Receptor source: an adult who was a healthcare worker with PCR-confirmed SARS-CoV-2 infection or an uninfected control (not recorded which).

This clonotype was found a few times. V gene TRBV5-1 combines with J gene TRBJ2-7, with 9 bases that match TRBD2. Unmatched junction bases numbered 10, after V lost 7 bases and J lost 2 bases. The germline V gene encodes CDR1 SGHRS and CDR2 YFSETQ. The CDR3 length is 15 residues. Here the CDR3 reads CASGTGLAPTYEQYF. The CDR3, as DNA: TGCGCCAGCGGAACCGGACTAGCGCCAACCTACGAGCAGTACTTC.

This clonotype was recorded once. This chain uses TRBV28 with TRBJ2-7, with 8 positions matching TRBD2. The J segment lost 2 bases and the V segment lost 6 bases, leaving 6 bases of the junction unmatched. Germline V gene sequence: CDR1 MDHEN, CDR2 SYDVKM. CDR3 length: 14 amino acids. CDR3 sequence (DNA): TGTGCCAGCAGGCGCAGCGGGGGAACCTACGAGCAGTACTTC. This codes for CASRRSGGTYEQYF. Based on the CDR3 plus reference TRBV28 and TRBJ2-7, the full variable domain is DVKVTQSSRYLVKRTGEKVFLECVQDMDHENMFWYRQDPGLGLRLIYFSYDVKMKEKGDIPEGYSVSREKKERFSLILESASTNQTSMYLCASRRSGGTYEQYFGPGTRLTVT.

This clonotype was detected a few times. The chain joins TRBV2 to TRBJ1-2, with TRBD1 matching 10 bases. This CDR3 contains 12 residues. Germline V gene sequence: CDR1 SNHLY, CDR2 FYNNEI. With V trimmed by 8 bases and J by 7 bases, 4 bases remained unmatched. DNA of the CDR3: TGTGCCAGCGGGACAGGGGCTGGTGGCTACACCTTC. It specifies CASGTGAGGYTF. Variable domain in full (rest from reference TRBV2 and TRBJ1-2): EPEVTQTPSHQVTQMGQEVILRCVPISNHLYFYWYRQILGQKVEFLVSFYNNEISEKSEIFDDQFSVERPDGSNFTLKIRSTKLEDSAMYFCASGTGAGGYTFGSGTRLTVV.

This clonotype was observed at least ten times. V and J are TRBV19 and TRBJ2-2, with 7 bases lining up with TRBD1. Trimming removed 5 bases from V and 2 bases from J; junction bases left unmatched: 8. The CDR3 spans 16 residues. The germline V gene encodes CDR1 LNHDA and CDR2 SQIVND (reference sequence). CDR3 coding DNA: TGTGCCAGTAGTCCCCGGACAGGTCTTAACACCGGGGAGCTGTTTTTT. Protein product: CASSPRTGLNTGELFF.

J is TRBJ2-6 and V is TRBV5-6, with 7 bases aligning to TRBD1. The V gene end was trimmed by 5 bases and the J gene end by 4 bases; junction bases not matched to a gene: 9. The CDR3 has 16 residues. The germline CDR1 and CDR2 sequences are SGHDT and YYEEEE. CDR3 nucleotides: TGTGCCAGCAGGCGTACAGGGGTAGTCGGGGCCAACGTCCTGACTTTC. Protein product: CASRRTGVVGANVLTF.

This clonotype was seen at least ten times. This rearrangement joins TRBV2 to TRBJ2-1; D is perhaps TRBD1 (5 bases). This CDR3 has 12 residues. V shed 10 bases and J shed 6 bases, with 13 bases lying between them. Per germline, CDR1 SNHLY and CDR2 FYNNEI. CDR3 protein: CAIQTERNEQFF. The DNA for the CDR3 is TGTGCCATACAGACAGAGCGCAATGAGCAGTTCTTC.

This clonotype was seen repeatedly, ten times or more. This sequence joins TRBV10-3 and TRBJ2-3; no reliable D call. Between the trimmed V and J ends, which lost 2 bases and 0 bases, there was a span of 12 bases. The V gene's germline CDR1 is ENHRY and CDR2 SYGVKD. The CDR3 length is 16 residues. This chain's CDR3 is CAISERDKSSTDTQYF. DNA of the CDR3: TGTGCCATCAGTGAGCGAGACAAGTCTAGCACAGATACGCAGTATTTT.

V and J are TRBV9 and TRBJ1-1; TRBD1 matches at 10 bases. Germline V gene sequence: CDR1 SGDLS, CDR2 YYNGEE. This CDR3 contains 15 residues. The V segment lost 4 bases and the J segment 4 bases; nucleotides outside the gene matches: 7. The CDR3 spells CASSPRQGAGTEAFF. CDR3 sequence (DNA): TGTGCCAGCAGCCCCCGACAGGGGGCTGGCACTGAAGCTTTCTTT.

This clonotype appeared many times. The chain uses TRBV6-5 and TRBJ2-1; the match to TRBD2 covers 7 bases. This CDR3 is 14 amino acids long. After removal of 5 bases from V and 12 bases from J, the junction contained 13 bases not matched to a gene. Per germline, CDR1 MNHEY and CDR2 SVGAGI. Here the CDR3 reads CASSLLKGRVGQFF. CDR3 in DNA: TGTGCCAGCAGTCTCCTAAAGGGGAGGGTCGGGCAGTTCTTC.

This clonotype was observed many times. The CDR3 sequence: CASSFFSGTGGADTQYF. CDR3 sequence (DNA): TGTGCCAGCAGCTTCTTTTCCGGGACAGGGGGTGCAGATACGCAGTATTTT. This sequence joins TRBV11-3 and TRBJ2-3; 11 nucleotides align to TRBD1. The CDR3 is made up of 17 amino acids. In germline, CDR1 is SGHNT, CDR2 YENEEA. The J segment lost 4 bases and the V segment lost 3 bases, leaving 9 bases of the junction unmatched. Looking up the rest from reference TRBV11-3 and TRBJ2-3 gives the full variable domain: EAGVVQSPRYKIIEKKQPVAFWCNPISGHNTLYWYLQNLGQGPELLIRYENEEAVDDSQLPKDRFSAERLKGVDSTLKIQPAELGDSAVYLCASSFFSGTGGADTQYFGPGTRLTVL.

This clonotype was counted many times. The chain carries TRBV27 and TRBJ2-1; 13 bases fit TRBD2. CDR3 length: 13 residues. From germline, CDR1 is MNHEY and CDR2 SMNVEV (reference sequence). Losses at the gene ends were 10 bases for V and 7 bases for J; bases not matched to a gene: 4. CDR3 DNA: TGTGCCACCGGACTAGCGGGAGTGAATGAGCAGTTCTTC. Residues: CATGLAGVNEQFF.

In its sample, this clonotype was seen a few times. V gene TRBV5-1 combines with J gene TRBJ2-5, with 8 bases matching TRBD1. V trimming: 4 bases; J trimming: 1 base; junction bases outside the gene matches: 3. The CDR3 spans 14 residues. The V gene's germline CDR1 is SGHRS and CDR2 YFSETQ. CDR3 region: CASSGGTGQETQYF. The CDR3 coding sequence is TGCGCCAGCAGCGGGGGGACAGGCCAAGAGACCCAGTACTTC.

V gene TRBV7-8 combines with J gene TRBJ2-1; D may match TRBD1 or TRBD2 (5 bases each). Germline CDR1 reads SGHVS; CDR2 reads FQNEAQ. The CDR3 runs 18 residues. The V and J ends lost 6 bases and 7 bases respectively, with 28 bases between them. In DNA form, the CDR3 reads TGTGCCAGCAGACCCGGACTCCGACTTGGGGGAGTAAGGAATGAGCAGTTCTTC. As protein: CASRPGLRLGGVRNEQFF.

This clonotype has at least ten counts. The chain employs TRBV30 and TRBJ1-3; D gene uncertain. The ends were cut back, 5 bases at V and 1 base at J, with 6 bases in the middle. From germline, CDR1 is GTSNPN and CDR2 SVGIG (reference sequence). This CDR3 spans 12 amino acids. The CDR3 here is CAWQASGNTIYF. As DNA, the CDR3 is TGTGCCTGGCAGGCATCTGGAAACACCATATATTTT.

This clonotype turned up a few times. The J gene is TRBJ2-1, the V gene TRBV19; 16 bases fit TRBD2. Germline V CDR1 and CDR2: LNHDA, SQIVND (reference sequence). CDR3 length equals 18 residues. The junction had 11 bases not matched to a gene; V was cut back by 3 bases and J by 9 bases. The CDR3 DNA is TGTGCCAGTAGTATTCACTTGGGACTAGCGGGAGGGCACGGTGAGCAGTTCTTC. Its translation: CASSIHLGLAGGHGEQFF.

This clonotype is a singleton in its sample. This chain links TRBV28 with TRBJ2-7, with D unresolved. Germline CDR1 reads MDHEN; CDR2 reads SYDVKM. The V end was cut by 7 bases, the J end by 6 bases, with 13 bases between. The CDR3 totals 12 residues. Here the CDR3 reads CASTPRPGEQYF. The DNA for the CDR3 is TGTGCCAGCACCCCCCGGCCAGGCGAGCAGTACTTC.

Points on this clonotype: A much larger clonotype is one base distant, so this may be a read error. CDR3 sequence: CASSLAQGTKAFF. CDR3 coding DNA: TGTGCCAGCAGCTTAGCGCAGGGCACTAAAGCTTTCTTT. This rearrangement joins TRBV11-1 to TRBJ1-1, with D tentatively TRBD1 (5 bases). Germline lookup yields CDR1 SGHAT and CDR2 FQDESV (reference sequence). The CDR3 has 13 amino acids.

In its sample, this clonotype was seen many times. The chain is built from TRBV2 and TRBJ1-2; D ambiguous. The V gene's germline CDR1 is SNHLY and CDR2 FYNNEI. The V gene lost 2 bases and the J gene lost 2 bases, with 3 bases spanning the gap. The CDR3 runs 12 residues. The CDR3 DNA reads as TGTGCCAGCAGTGAACGGAACTATGGCTACACCTTC. It translates to CASSERNYGYTF.

This clonotype was counted ten times or more. This chain connects TRBV9 to TRBJ2-1, with TRBD2 matching 14 bases. Germline loops: CDR1 SGDLS, CDR2 YYNGEE. The CDR3 runs to 16 residues. V lost 3 bases, J lost 9 bases, and 8 bases stayed unmatched. This chain's CDR3 is CASSARLAGGEGEQFF. The CDR3 nucleotides read TGTGCCAGCAGCGCCAGACTAGCGGGAGGGGAAGGTGAGCAGTTCTTC.

This clonotype was counted at least ten times. The rearrangement uses TRBV25-1 and TRBJ1-1; D uncertain. This CDR3 has 11 residues. From germline, CDR1 is MGHDK and CDR2 SYGVNS. V lost 6 bases and J lost 1, with 3 bases in between. The CDR3, as DNA: TGTGCCAGCAGAAAGAACACTGAAGCTTTCTTT. Translation gives CASRKNTEAFF. Complete variable domain (other parts from reference TRBV25-1 and TRBJ1-1): EADIYQTPRYLVIGTGKKITLECSQTMGHDKMYWYQQDPGMELHLIHYSYGVNSTEKGDLSSESTVSRIRTEHFPLTLESARPSHTSQYLCASRKNTEAFFGQGTRLTVV.

This clonotype was seen a few times. The chain joins TRBV29-1 to TRBJ1-4; 10 nucleotides line up with TRBD1. The trim removed 7 bases at V and 7 bases at J, leaving 6 bases unmatched. Germline CDR1 and CDR2: SQVTM and ANQGSEA. The length of the CDR3 is 13 residues. CDR3: CSADRGHGEKLFF. DNA for the CDR3: TGCAGCGCTGACAGGGGGCATGGTGAAAAACTGTTTTTT.

The chain is built from TRBV5-1 and TRBJ2-2, with D unresolved. The CDR3 has 14 residues. V gave up 0 bases and J gave up 6 bases, with 9 bases separating them. The germline V gene encodes CDR1 SGHRS and CDR2 YFSETQ. The CDR3: CASSLETVAGELFF. The CDR3, as DNA: TGCGCCAGCAGCTTGGAGACTGTGGCCGGGGAGCTGTTTTTT.

This clonotype came up many times. V usage is TRBV3-1 and J usage is TRBJ1-5, with D unclear. The CDR3 loop spans 13 amino acids. Trimming cost V 0 bases and J 8 bases, with 8 bases left between them. Looked up from germline, CDR1 is LGHDT and CDR2 is YNNKEL (reference sequence). The CDR3 sequence is CASSQDLRKPQHF. For the CDR3, the DNA is TGTGCCAGCAGCCAAGACCTCAGGAAGCCCCAGCATTTT.

This clonotype was found many times. This chain joins TRBV14 and TRBJ2-1, with 7 bases lining up with TRBD2. Trimming removed 1 base from V and 7 bases from J; junction bases left unmatched: 4. Germline V lookup: CDR1 SGHDN, CDR2 FVKESK. This CDR3 contains 14 residues. CDR3 amino acids: CASSQVLRGNEQFF. The CDR3 region has the DNA TGTGCCAGCAGCCAAGTATTGCGGGGGAATGAGCAGTTCTTC. Combining the CDR3 with reference TRBV14 and TRBJ2-1 gives the whole variable domain EAGVTQFPSHSVIEKGQTVTLRCDPISGHDNLYWYRRVMGKEIKFLLHFVKESKQDESGMPNNRFLAERTGGTYSTLKVQPAELEDSGVYFCASSQVLRGNEQFFGPGTRLTVL.

The sample holds many counts of this clonotype. The V gene is TRBV7-6, the J gene TRBJ2-4, with TRBD2 matching over 10 bases. CDR3 length: 18 amino acids. CDR1 is SGHVS, CDR2 FNYEAQ, per germline. V lost 1 base and J lost 0; bases outside the gene matches: 6. CDR3 sequence reads: CASSLGDRLAGAKNIQYF. The CDR3 DNA follows: TGTGCCAGCAGCTTAGGAGATAGACTAGCGGGAGCCAAAAACATTCAGTACTTC.

This clonotype was seen at least ten times. The J gene is TRBJ2-7, the V gene TRBV5-1; D remains unclear. The V and J ends lost 2 bases and 2 bases respectively, with 8 bases between them. The CDR3 is made up of 13 amino acids. The germline V gene encodes CDR1 SGHRS and CDR2 YFSETQ. The CDR3 loop reads CASSLRETYEQYF. The CDR3 DNA is TGCGCCAGCAGCTTAAGGGAAACCTACGAGCAGTACTTC.

The V gene is TRBV5-4, the J gene TRBJ1-2; possible D gene TRBD1, 5 bases. Per the germline V gene, CDR1 is SGHNT and CDR2 is YYREEE (reference sequence). Trimming shortened V by 4 bases and J by 1 base, and 8 bases separated the two germline ends. The CDR3 totals 13 residues. CDR3 in DNA: TGTGCCAGCAGCCGGGACGGTAACTATGGCTACACCTTC. It codes for CASSRDGNYGYTF. Complete variable domain (other parts from reference TRBV5-4 and TRBJ1-2): ETGVTQSPTHLIKTRGQQVTLRCSSQSGHNTVSWYQQALGQGPQFIFQYYREEENGRGNFPPRFSGLQFPNYSSELNVNALELDDSALYLCASSRDGNYGYTFGSGTRLTVV.